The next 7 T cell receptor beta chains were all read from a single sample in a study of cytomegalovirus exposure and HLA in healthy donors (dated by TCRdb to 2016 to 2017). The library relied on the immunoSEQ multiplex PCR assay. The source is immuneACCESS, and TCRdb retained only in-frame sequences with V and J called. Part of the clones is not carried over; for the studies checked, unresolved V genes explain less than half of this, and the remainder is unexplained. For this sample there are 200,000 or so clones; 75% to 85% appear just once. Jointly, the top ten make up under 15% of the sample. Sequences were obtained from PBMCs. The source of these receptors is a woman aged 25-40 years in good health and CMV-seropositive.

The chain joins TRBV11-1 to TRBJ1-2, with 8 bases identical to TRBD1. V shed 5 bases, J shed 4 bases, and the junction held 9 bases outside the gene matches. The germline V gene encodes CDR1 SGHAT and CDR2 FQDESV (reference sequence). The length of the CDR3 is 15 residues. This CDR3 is CASSPMTGASYGYTF. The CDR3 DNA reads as TGTGCCAGCAGCCCAATGACAGGGGCGAGCTATGGCTACACCTTC.

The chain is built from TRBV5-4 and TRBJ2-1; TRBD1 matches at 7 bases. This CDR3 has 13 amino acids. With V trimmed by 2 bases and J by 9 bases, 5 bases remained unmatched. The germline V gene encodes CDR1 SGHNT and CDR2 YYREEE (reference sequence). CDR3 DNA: TGTGCCAGCAGCTTAGACAGGGACGGTGAGCAGTTCTTC. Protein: CASSLDRDGEQFF.

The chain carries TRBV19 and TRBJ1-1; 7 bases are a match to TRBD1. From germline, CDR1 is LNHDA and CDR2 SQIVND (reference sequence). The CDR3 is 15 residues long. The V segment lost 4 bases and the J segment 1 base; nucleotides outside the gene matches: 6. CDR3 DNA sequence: TGTGCCAGTAGTACCCAGGACAGGCGGAACACTGAAGCTTTCTTT. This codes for CASSTQDRRNTEAFF. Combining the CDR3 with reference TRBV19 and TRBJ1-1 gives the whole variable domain DGGITQSPKYLFRKEGQNVTLSCEQNLNHDAMYWYRQDPGQGLRLIYYSQIVNDFQKGDIAEGYSVSREKKESFPLTVTSAQKNPTAFYLCASSTQDRRNTEAFFGQGTRLTVV.

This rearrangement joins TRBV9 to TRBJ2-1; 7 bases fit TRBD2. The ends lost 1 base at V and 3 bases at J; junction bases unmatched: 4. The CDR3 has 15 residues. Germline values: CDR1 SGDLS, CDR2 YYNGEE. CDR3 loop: CASSVRGEGYNEQFF. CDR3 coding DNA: TGTGCCAGCAGCGTACGGGGGGAAGGCTACAATGAGCAGTTCTTC.

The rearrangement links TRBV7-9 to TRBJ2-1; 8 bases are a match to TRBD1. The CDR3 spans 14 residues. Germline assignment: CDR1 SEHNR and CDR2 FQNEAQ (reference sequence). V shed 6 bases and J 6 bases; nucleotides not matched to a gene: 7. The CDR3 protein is CASRSGTGRNEQFF. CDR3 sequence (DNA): TGTGCCAGCAGATCCGGGACAGGTCGCAATGAGCAGTTCTTC.

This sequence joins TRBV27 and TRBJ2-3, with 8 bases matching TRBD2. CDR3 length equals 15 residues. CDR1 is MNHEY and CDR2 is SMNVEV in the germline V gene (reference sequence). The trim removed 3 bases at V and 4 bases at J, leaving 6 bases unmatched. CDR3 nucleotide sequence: TGTGCCAGCAGTTTGGCCAGCGGGAGTGCAGATACGCAGTATTTT. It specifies CASSLASGSADTQYF.

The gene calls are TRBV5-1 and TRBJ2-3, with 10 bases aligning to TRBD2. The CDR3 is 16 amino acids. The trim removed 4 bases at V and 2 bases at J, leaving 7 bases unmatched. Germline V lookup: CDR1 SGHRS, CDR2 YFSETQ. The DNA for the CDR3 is TGCGCCAGCAGCGGGAAAGCGGGAGGGACCACAGATACGCAGTATTTT. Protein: CASSGKAGGTTDTQYF.